One and the same sample provided the 17 T cell receptor beta chains below, sequenced in a study of cytomegalovirus exposure and HLA in healthy donors. Clones were read by immunoSEQ multiplex PCR, and TCRdb kept only the in-frame ones, dropping some. The sample shows approximately 58,000 clones, roughly 96% of them seen only once. Sequenced material: PBMCs. These receptors were obtained from a woman aged 18-30 years in good health and CMV-seropositive.

This clone was found a few times. This chain connects TRBV19 to TRBJ2-7, with 7 positions matching TRBD1. CDR3 size: 13 residues. V shed 2 bases and J 5 bases; nucleotides not matched to a gene: 3. Germline V gene sequence: CDR1 LNHDA, CDR2 SQIVND (reference sequence). The CDR3 DNA sequence: TGTGCCAGTAGTATATCGACAGGGAACGAGCAGTACTTC. Translating it yields CASSISTGNEQYF.

The chain uses TRBV4-1 and TRBJ2-1, with 9 bases matching TRBD2. The CDR3 totals 17 residues. CDR1 MGHRA and CDR2 YSYEKL come from the germline V gene. V was pared by 2 bases and J by 4 bases, with 9 bases of the junction left unmatched. CDR3 sequence reads: CASSQRGGTSHYNEQFF. CDR3 nucleotide sequence: TGCGCCAGCAGCCAAAGAGGCGGGACTAGCCATTACAATGAGCAGTTCTTC.

CDR3 sequence: CASRRGQGANEQFF. CDR3 coding DNA: TGTGCCAGCAGACGAGGACAGGGGGCGAATGAGCAGTTCTTC. The V and J genes are TRBV6-1 and TRBJ2-1; the match to TRBD1 covers 11 bases. J lost 7 bases, V lost 6 bases, and 5 bases had no gene match. Germline V CDR1 and CDR2: MNHNS, SASEGT. The CDR3 consists of 14 residues.

The gene calls are TRBV25-1 and TRBJ1-4; no definite D call. V gave up 5 bases and J gave up 7 bases, with 8 bases separating them. Germline CDR1 is MGHDK and CDR2 is SYGVNS. The length of the CDR3 is 12 residues. The CDR3, as DNA: TGTGCCAGCAGTAACCGGGGTGAAAAACTGTTTTTT. Amino acids: CASSNRGEKLFF.

The chain carries TRBV5-1 and TRBJ2-7, with D possibly TRBD1 on 7 matching bases. Germline V gene data show CDR1 as SGHRS and CDR2 as YFSETQ. The CDR3 is 16 residues long. Trimming left V 0 bases short and J 6 bases short, with 19 bases between. In DNA, the CDR3 is TGCGCCAGCAGCTTGGGGACTACAGGGGTCTGGGGCGAGCAGTACTTC. This sequence encodes CASSLGTTGVWGEQYF.

The V and J genes are TRBV30 and TRBJ2-3; possibly TRBD2 for D (6 bases). This CDR3 is built from 15 residues. Germline V gives CDR1 GTSNPN, CDR2 SVGIG (reference sequence). Trimming stripped 2 bases from V and 2 bases from J, with 14 bases between. CDR3 coding DNA: TGTGCCTGGAGTCGACCGGACTATACCACAGATACGCAGTATTTT. It encodes CAWSRPDYTTDTQYF.

The genes are TRBV29-1 and TRBJ1-1; maybe TRBD1 (6 bases). Per the germline V gene, CDR1 is SQVTM and CDR2 is ANQGSEA. The CDR3 runs to 12 residues. Trimming shortened V by 6 bases and J by 1 base, and 9 bases separated the two germline ends. The CDR3 protein is CSVGQPNTEAFF. The CDR3 DNA sequence: TGCAGCGTCGGACAGCCGAACACTGAAGCTTTCTTT.

V gene TRBV4-1 combines with J gene TRBJ2-1, with D tentatively TRBD1 (7 bases). The CDR3 runs to 15 residues. Trimming left V 2 bases short and J 5 bases short, with 13 bases between. CDR1 and CDR2 (germline): MGHRA, YSYEKL. CDR3 in amino acids: CASSQQDRTNNEQFF. Here the CDR3 DNA reads TGCGCCAGCAGCCAACAGGACAGGACTAACAATGAGCAGTTCTTC.

The V call is TRBV11-3, the J call TRBJ2-7; D is possibly TRBD2 (7 bases). Trimming pared 6 bases from V and 2 bases from J, leaving 17 bases between. CDR1 is SGHNT and CDR2 is YENEEA in the germline V gene. The CDR3 loop spans 15 amino acids. CDR3 sequence reads: CASRVGEGVPYEQYF. The CDR3 region has the DNA TGTGCCAGCAGAGTAGGGGAGGGGGTTCCCTACGAGCAGTACTTC.

This clone was recorded once. One junction end disagrees with the germline gene, perhaps due to a read error. The chain joins TRBV28 to TRBJ1-2, with D perhaps matching TRBD1 (5 bases). Germline V gene lookup returns CDR1 MDHEN and CDR2 SYDVKM. This CDR3 region has 13 residues. The CDR3 reads CASSPNRLPMPAF. The CDR3 DNA reads TGTGCCAGCAGCCCGAACAGGCTGCCTATGCCTGCCTTC.

The rearrangement uses TRBV4-1 and TRBJ1-1; no definite D call. Trimming left V 0 bases short and J 4 bases short, with 15 bases between. The CDR3 loop spans 16 amino acids. Germline V CDR1 and CDR2: MGHRA, YSYEKL. CDR3: CASSQEPGWKSTEAFF. The CDR3 DNA reads as TGCGCCAGCAGCCAAGAGCCGGGATGGAAAAGCACTGAAGCTTTCTTT.

This sequence joins TRBV5-6 and TRBJ2-3, with TRBD1 identical over 10 bases. CDR3 size: 17 residues. V gave up 0 bases and J gave up 2 bases; unmatched junction bases: 6. CDR1 is SGHDT and CDR2 is YYEEEE in the germline V gene. The CDR3 nucleotides are TGTGCCAGCAGCTTGGGACAGGGGGCTACCGACACAGATACGCAGTATTTT. It specifies CASSLGQGATDTDTQYF.

This rearrangement joins TRBV19 to TRBJ2-1; TRBD1 agrees at 7 bases. With 6 bases clipped from V and 3 bases from J, the junction kept 5 bases outside the gene matches. The CDR3 has 14 residues. Per germline, CDR1 LNHDA and CDR2 SQIVND (reference sequence). The CDR3 sequence is CASRTGRNYNEQFF. Here the CDR3 DNA reads TGTGCCAGTAGGACAGGGAGAAACTACAATGAGCAGTTCTTC.

This chain joins TRBV7-9 and TRBJ2-2; D possibly corresponds to TRBD1 (5 bases). CDR1 is SEHNR, CDR2 FQNEAQ, per germline (reference sequence). The CDR3 loop spans 15 amino acids. With 3 bases removed from V and 0 bases from J, the gap between germline ends came to 8 bases. The CDR3 is CASSFGAPNTGELFF. The CDR3 DNA reads TGTGCCAGCAGCTTTGGGGCCCCGAACACCGGGGAGCTGTTTTTT.

V is TRBV25-1 and J is TRBJ1-2; D unclear. Trimming removed 5 bases at V and 5 bases at J, with 18 bases between. The CDR3 length is 15 residues. The V gene's germline CDR1 is MGHDK and CDR2 SYGVNS. CDR3 amino acids: CASSFPGESQYGYTF. In nucleotides, the CDR3 is TGTGCCAGCAGTTTTCCGGGAGAGAGTCAGTATGGCTACACCTTC.

The V gene is TRBV2, the J gene TRBJ1-5; maybe TRBD1 (5 bases). Germline CDR1 is SNHLY and CDR2 is FYNNEI. The CDR3 runs 15 residues. V was pared by 6 bases and J by 0 bases, with 12 bases between. CDR3 residues: CASRRQTYSNQPQHF. The CDR3 DNA is TGTGCCAGCAGAAGACAGACGTATAGCAATCAGCCCCAGCATTTT.

The J gene is TRBJ1-2, the V gene TRBV7-2, with 7 bases that match TRBD1. This CDR3 contains 14 residues. With V trimmed by 5 bases and J by 0 bases, 3 bases remained unmatched. The germline V gene has CDR1 SGHTA and CDR2 FQGNSA. The CDR3 DNA reads TGTGCCAGCAGCCCCGGGACAGCTAACTATGGCTACACCTTC. Translation gives CASSPGTANYGYTF.